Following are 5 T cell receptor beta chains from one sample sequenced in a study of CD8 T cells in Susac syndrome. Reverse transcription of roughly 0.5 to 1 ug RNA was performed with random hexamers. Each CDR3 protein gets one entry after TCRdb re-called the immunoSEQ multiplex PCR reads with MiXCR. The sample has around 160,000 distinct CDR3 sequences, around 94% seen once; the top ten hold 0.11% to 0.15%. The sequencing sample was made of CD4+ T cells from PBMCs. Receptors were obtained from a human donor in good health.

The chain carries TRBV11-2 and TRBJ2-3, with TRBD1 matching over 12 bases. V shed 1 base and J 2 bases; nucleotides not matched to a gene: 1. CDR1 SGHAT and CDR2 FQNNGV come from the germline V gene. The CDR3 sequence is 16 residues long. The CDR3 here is CASSLAGQGATDTQYF. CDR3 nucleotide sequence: TGTGCCAGCAGCTTAGCGGGACAGGGGGCCACAGATACGCAGTATTTT.

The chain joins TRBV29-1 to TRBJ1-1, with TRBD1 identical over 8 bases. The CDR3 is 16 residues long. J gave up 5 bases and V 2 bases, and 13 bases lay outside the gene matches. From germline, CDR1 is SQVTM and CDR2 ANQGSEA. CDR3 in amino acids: CSVERGQVLRGTEAFF. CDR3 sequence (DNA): TGCAGCGTTGAAAGGGGACAGGTCCTAAGGGGGACTGAAGCTTTCTTT.

CDR3 in DNA: TGTGCCAGCAAACGGGACCAAGAGACCCAGTACTTC. Translation gives CASKRDQETQYF. The chain couples TRBV6-2 or TRBV6-3 to TRBJ2-5; D is unresolved. This CDR3 region has 12 residues. CDR1 and CDR2 (germline): MNHEY, SVGEGT. Trimming cost V 7 bases and J 0 bases, with 6 bases left between them.

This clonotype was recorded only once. In nucleotides, the CDR3 is TGCAGTGCTAGAGGGGGGACGCATGAAGCTTTCTTT. Translation gives CSARGGTHEAFF. The chain links TRBV20-1 to TRBJ1-1, with D possibly TRBD1 on 5 matching bases. The germline V gene has CDR1 DFQATT and CDR2 SNEGSKA (reference sequence). The CDR3 is 12 residues long. Between the trimmed V and J ends, which lost 1 base and 7 bases, there was a span of 10 bases.

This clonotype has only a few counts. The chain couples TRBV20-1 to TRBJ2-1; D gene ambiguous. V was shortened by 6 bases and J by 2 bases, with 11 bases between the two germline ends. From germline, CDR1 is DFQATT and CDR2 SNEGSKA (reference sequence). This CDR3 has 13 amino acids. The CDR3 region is CSAGPRPYNEQFF. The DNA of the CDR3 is TGCAGTGCGGGCCCCCGGCCCTACAATGAGCAGTTCTTC.